These 21 T cell receptor beta chains were sequenced from one sample in a study of identical twins. TCRdb fed the 5' RACE reads into MiXCR, producing one record per CDR3 protein. Here the sample spans 700,000 or so distinct CDR3 sequences, 8.5% to 9.5% being singletons. This sample also belongs to another study, concerning yellow fever vaccine responses in identical twins.

Sequenced: PBMCs. The receptors originated from a woman aged 18-29 years in good health.

The chain uses TRBV3-1 and TRBJ2-3, with 7 bases lining up with TRBD2. The ends lost 4 bases at V and 3 bases at J; junction bases unmatched: 10. CDR1 is LGHDT and CDR2 is YNNKEL in the germline V gene (reference sequence). The CDR3 covers 16 residues. This CDR3 is CASSPRGEGLTDTQYF. DNA for the CDR3: TGTGCCAGCAGCCCCAGAGGGGAGGGTTTGACAGATACGCAGTATTTT.

The CDR3 is CATSRAMYTEAFF. The CDR3 region has the DNA TGTGCCACCAGCAGAGCCATGTACACTGAAGCTTTCTTT. The chain is built from TRBV15 and TRBJ1-1; D gene unclear. The CDR3 extends over 13 amino acids. Germline CDR1 LNHNV, CDR2 YYDKDF (reference sequence). Trimming left V 1 base short and J 3 bases short, with 6 bases between.

This clonotype has at least ten counts. V is TRBV7-9 and J is TRBJ2-5, with 7 bases matching TRBD2. Looked up from germline, CDR1 is SEHNR and CDR2 is FQNEAQ (reference sequence). Trimming took 2 bases from V and 4 from J; bases not matched to a gene: 1. The CDR3 has 13 residues. The CDR3 region has the DNA TGTGCCAGCAGCTTACCGGGGGGAGAGACCCAGTACTTC. Its translation is CASSLPGGETQYF.

This clonotype occurred a few times. The chain uses TRBV6-5 and TRBJ2-5, with 11 positions matching TRBD2. The CDR3 has 16 residues. The germline CDR1 and CDR2 sequences are MNHEY and SVGAGI. J lost 5 bases, V lost 2 bases, and 7 bases had no gene match. In DNA form, the CDR3 reads TGTGCCAGCAGTTACACCCCGACTAGCGGGAAGGAGACCCAGTACTTC. The encoded protein is CASSYTPTSGKETQYF.

The chain uses TRBV3-1 and TRBJ2-3, with D uncertain. CDR1 is LGHDT and CDR2 is YNNKEL in the germline V gene (reference sequence). There are 15 residues in the CDR3. Trimming cost V 2 bases and J 1 base, with 10 bases left between them. This CDR3 reads CASSQLTWRTDTQYF. The CDR3 DNA follows: TGTGCCAGCAGCCAACTTACCTGGCGCACAGATACGCAGTATTTT.

This clonotype was picked up many times. This rearrangement joins TRBV7-8 to TRBJ2-3; 12 nucleotides line up with TRBD2. The CDR3 loop spans 18 amino acids. Trimming cost V 2 bases and J 2 bases; bases outside gene matches: 8. Looked up from germline, CDR1 is SGHVS and CDR2 is FQNEAQ. The CDR3 spells CASSLPSGGARNTDTQYF. DNA of the CDR3: TGTGCCAGCAGCTTACCTAGCGGGGGGGCGCGTAACACAGATACGCAGTATTTT.

This clonotype was counted between two and nine times. The chain carries TRBV9 and TRBJ2-7, with TRBD2 matching 10 bases. Trimming at V came to 4 bases and at J to 3 bases, leaving 13 bases not matched to a gene. The CDR3 runs 17 residues. Germline values: CDR1 SGDLS, CDR2 YYNGEE. CDR3 region: CASSKHPLAGELYEQYF. CDR3 in DNA: TGTGCCAGCAGCAAACATCCTCTAGCGGGAGAACTCTACGAGCAGTACTTC.

This clonotype was recorded at least ten times. V is TRBV9 and J is TRBJ2-3; D is unresolved. CDR3 size: 14 residues. Trimming took off 0 bases at V and 5 bases at J, with 10 bases between the two ends. Germline V gene sequence: CDR1 SGDLS, CDR2 YYNGEE. The CDR3 sequence: CASSVGVLRDTQYF. For the CDR3, the DNA is TGTGCCAGCAGCGTAGGGGTCCTTAGAGATACGCAGTATTTT.

The rearrangement links TRBV6-5 to TRBJ1-1; the D gene is possibly TRBD1 (5 bases). V lost 0 bases and J lost 7, with 12 bases in between. The V gene's germline CDR1 is MNHEY and CDR2 SVGAGI. The CDR3 has 14 amino acids. CDR3 bases: TGTGCCAGCAGTTACTCTTCCCCGAGGGGTGAAGCTTTCTTT. Its protein product is CASSYSSPRGEAFF.

This clonotype was seen a few times. The V gene is TRBV10-3, the J gene TRBJ2-5; a weak D match, TRBD2 (6 bases). Deletions cut 11 bases from V and 2 bases from J, with 21 bases between. The germline gives CDR1 ENHRY, CDR2 SYGVKD. The CDR3 runs to 15 residues. CDR3 amino acids: CAAALREDIQETQYF. DNA of the CDR3: TGTGCCGCCGCCTTGAGGGAGGACATTCAAGAGACCCAGTACTTC.

This clonotype came up many times. This rearrangement joins TRBV5-6 to TRBJ2-5, with TRBD2 matching 14 bases. The germline V gene has CDR1 SGHDT and CDR2 YYEEEE. This CDR3 contains 15 residues. The junction had 4 bases not matched to a gene; V was cut back by 4 bases and J by 5 bases. The CDR3 region is CASSPGLAGVETQYF. The CDR3 DNA reads TGTGCCAGCAGCCCGGGACTAGCGGGGGTGGAGACCCAGTACTTC.

The V gene is TRBV4-3, the J gene TRBJ2-7; D is unclear. Trimming pared 1 base from V and 1 base from J, leaving 20 bases between. Germline V gene sequence: CDR1 LGHNA, CDR2 YSLEER. The CDR3 loop spans 18 amino acids. CDR3 coding DNA: TGCGCCAGCAGCCAAGGGATCGACCAATACCTGTCGTCCTACGAGCAGTACTTC. Translated, it gives CASSQGIDQYLSSYEQYF.

This rearrangement joins TRBV4-3 to TRBJ2-1; D perhaps matches TRBD1 (5 bases). The CDR3 length is 15 residues. Trimming took off 0 bases at V and 3 bases at J, with 9 bases between the two ends. Germline CDR1 LGHNA, CDR2 YSLEER. CDR3: CASSQDTGIYNEQFF. CDR3 coding DNA: TGCGCCAGCAGCCAAGATACAGGAATCTACAATGAGCAGTTCTTC.

In the case of this clonotype: The conserved phenylalanine or tryptophan is not found at the CDR3 terminus, so this likely reflects a read error. The J gene is TRBJ2-1, the V gene TRBV5-6; D call uncertain. CDR1 and CDR2 (germline): SGHDT, YYEEEE. Trimming left V 2 bases short and J 7 bases short, with 10 bases between. The CDR3 runs to 13 residues. The CDR3 loop is CASSLLRSNEQFL. The DNA for the CDR3 is TGTGCCAGCAGCTTACTTAGGTCAAATGAGCAGTTCCTC.

This clonotype showed up just a few times. The V gene is TRBV20-1, the J gene TRBJ2-3; D unclear. Germline V lookup: CDR1 DFQATT, CDR2 SNEGSKA (reference sequence). The CDR3 is 10 amino acids. The V and J ends lost 1 base and 7 bases respectively, with 3 bases between them. The CDR3 here is CSARVNTQYF. DNA for the CDR3: TGCAGTGCTAGAGTGAATACGCAGTATTTT.

The table lists this clonotype with a few counts. The chain uses TRBV27 and TRBJ2-7, with D possibly called TRBD1 or TRBD2 (5 bases each). The CDR3 consists of 15 residues. Germline CDR1 and CDR2: MNHEY and SMNVEV (reference sequence). V lost 0 bases and J lost 3, with 12 bases in between. For the CDR3, the DNA is TGTGCCAGCAGTTTATCAGGGGACGGACACTACGAGCAGTACTTC. Protein: CASSLSGDGHYEQYF.

This clonotype occurred a few times. The CDR3 DNA follows: TGTGCCAGCAGTCCCGACTCGGTTAGGGAGCAGTTCTTC. It specifies CASSPDSVREQFF. The genes are TRBV12-3 or TRBV12-4 and TRBJ2-1; D gene unclear. The CDR3 extends over 13 amino acids. Trimming took off 5 bases at V and 10 bases at J, with 15 bases between the two ends.

This clonotype was detected only a few times. The rearrangement uses TRBV15 and TRBJ2-1; 12 nucleotides line up with TRBD2. Germline V lookup: CDR1 LNHNV, CDR2 YYDKDF (reference sequence). V was pared by 4 bases and J by 6 bases, with 13 bases of the junction left unmatched. The CDR3 totals 18 residues. The CDR3 DNA reads as TGTGCCACCAGCAACGGACTAGCGGGGTCTTCAACCCCCAATGAGCAGTTCTTC. This sequence encodes CATSNGLAGSSTPNEQFF.

This clonotype was seen more than once but under ten times. The chain is built from TRBV6-1 and TRBJ1-1; 7 nucleotides agree with TRBD1. Germline values: CDR1 MNHNS, CDR2 SASEGT. The CDR3 spans 16 residues. V was pared by 6 bases and J by 1 base, with 11 bases of the junction left unmatched. CDR3 in amino acids: CASRKNPGQTNTEAFF. The CDR3 DNA is TGTGCCAGCAGAAAAAATCCGGGACAGACGAACACTGAAGCTTTCTTT.

Ten or more counts support this clonotype. J is TRBJ2-2 and V is TRBV29-1; D gene unclear. This CDR3 is built from 11 residues. Germline values: CDR1 SQVTM, CDR2 ANQGSEA. V lost 1 base and J 6 bases, leaving 3 bases between the germline ends. The CDR3 loop is CSVEVSGELFF. DNA for the CDR3: TGCAGCGTTGAAGTCTCCGGGGAGCTGTTTTTT.

Turning to this clonotype: A read error is likely, as this CDR3 ends without the conserved phenylalanine or tryptophan. The rearrangement uses TRBV7-9 and TRBJ2-7; 7 bases fit TRBD1. Germline V gives CDR1 SEHNR, CDR2 FQNEAQ (reference sequence). The CDR3 is 14 amino acids. V trimming: 5 bases; J trimming: 3 bases; junction bases outside the gene matches: 7. The CDR3, as DNA: TGTGCCAGCAGCACCCGGGACAGAAGCTACGAGCAGTACATC. Protein product: CASSTRDRSYEQYI.